The next 6 T cell receptor beta chains were all read from a single sample in a study of Ad26.COV2.S vaccination and SARS-CoV-2 variants. Profiled with immunoSEQ multiplex PCR; TCRdb holds only in-frame clones, not every one. The sample contains approximately 450,000 clones, about 93% of which appear only once. This sample's treatment: 19 received Ad26.COV2.S at low or high dose, single or two shots; five or six received placebo; per-sample allocation not given. Collection of samples fell on day 63 after the first vaccine or placebo injection. The source was peripheral blood, collected in a trial of Ad26.COV2.S vaccine versus placebo. These receptors originate from a person aged 18 to 59 who received the Ad26.COV2.S COVID-19 vaccine or a placebo.

The chain is built from TRBV4-1 and TRBJ1-5, with D hard to call. Trimming shortened V by 6 bases and J by 0 bases, and 12 bases separated the two germline ends. Per the germline V gene, CDR1 is MGHRA and CDR2 is YSYEKL. The CDR3 consists of 15 residues. CDR3 sequence: CASSPSLPSNQPQHF. The CDR3 DNA sequence: TGCGCCAGCAGTCCGTCCCTGCCTAGCAATCAGCCCCAGCATTTT.

This chain links TRBV30 with TRBJ1-2; the D gene is possibly TRBD1 (5 bases). From germline, CDR1 is GTSNPN and CDR2 SVGIG (reference sequence). There are 13 residues in the CDR3. The chain's CDR3 is CARNGGELGGYTF. The CDR3 nucleotides are TGTGCACGGAATGGGGGAGAACTGGGCGGCTACACCTTC. The full variable domain, rest sourced from reference TRBV30 and TRBJ1-2, is SQTIHQWPATLVQPVGSPLSLECTVEGTSNPNLYWYRQAAGRGLQLLFYSVGIGQISSEVPQNLSASRPQDRQFILSSKKLLLSDSGFYLCARNGGELGGYTFGSGTRLTVV.

The J gene is TRBJ1-4, the V gene TRBV4-3, with 8 bases that match TRBD1. The CDR3 is 15 amino acids. The germline V gene encodes CDR1 LGHNA and CDR2 YSLEER. Trimming cost V 0 bases and J 5 bases; bases outside gene matches: 2. The chain's CDR3 is CASSQDPGGNEKLFF. The CDR3 nucleotides read TGCGCCAGCAGCCAAGATCCAGGGGGCAATGAAAAACTGTTTTTT.

V gene TRBV7-8 combines with J gene TRBJ2-1, with 11 bases lining up with TRBD2. The CDR3 spans 18 residues. CDR1 is SGHVS, CDR2 FQNEAQ, per germline. V was pared by 10 bases and J by 8 bases, with 22 bases of the junction left unmatched. CDR3 sequence: CATTLAHLAGGLSDEQFF. CDR3 DNA sequence: TGTGCCACGACTTTAGCACATTTAGCGGGAGGGCTTAGCGATGAGCAGTTCTTC.

This rearrangement joins TRBV27 to TRBJ1-5; perhaps TRBD1 as D (6 bases). Trimming removed 4 bases from V and 6 bases from J, with 13 bases in between. Germline-derived CDR1 and CDR2 are MNHEY and SMNVEV (reference sequence). The CDR3 sequence is 14 residues long. The CDR3 loop is CASSSQTGFQPQHF. DNA of the CDR3: TGTGCCAGCAGTTCACAAACAGGGTTTCAGCCCCAGCATTTT.

The V and J genes are TRBV18 and TRBJ1-4, with 11 positions matching TRBD1. CDR1 is KGHSH, CDR2 LQKENI, per germline. V gave up 3 bases and J gave up 7 bases; unmatched junction bases: 4. This CDR3 is built from 15 residues. The CDR3 DNA sequence: TGTGCCAGCTCACCTTGGGACAGGGGGAGTGAAAAACTGTTTTTT. It codes for CASSPWDRGSEKLFF.